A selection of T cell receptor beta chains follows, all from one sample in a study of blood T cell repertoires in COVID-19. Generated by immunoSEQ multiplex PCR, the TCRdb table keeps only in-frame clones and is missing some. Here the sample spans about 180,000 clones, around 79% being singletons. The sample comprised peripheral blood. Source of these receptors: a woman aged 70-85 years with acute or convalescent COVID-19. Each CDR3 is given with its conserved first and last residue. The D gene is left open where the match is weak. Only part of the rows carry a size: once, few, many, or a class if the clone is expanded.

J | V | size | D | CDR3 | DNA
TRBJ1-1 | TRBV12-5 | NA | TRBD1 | CASGLVLFPPPTGETNTEAFF | TGTGCTAGTGGTTTGGTACTCTTCCCCCCCCCGACAGGGGAGACGAACACTGAAGCTTTCTTT
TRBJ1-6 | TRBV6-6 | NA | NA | CASNVAGENSPLHF | TGTGCCAGCAACGTCGCAGGGGAGAATTCACCCCTCCACTTT
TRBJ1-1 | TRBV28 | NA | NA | CASTRPRGGEAFF | TGTGCCAGCACCCGCCCCCGGGGGGGTGAAGCTTTCTTT
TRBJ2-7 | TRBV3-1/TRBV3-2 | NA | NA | CASSQEGERLDYEQYF | TGTGCCAGCAGCCAAGAGGGAGAAAGGCTAGACTACGAGCAGTACTTC
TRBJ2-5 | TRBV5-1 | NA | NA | CASSPRGQETQYF | TGCGCCAGCAGCCCCCGGGGCCAAGAGACCCAGTACTTC
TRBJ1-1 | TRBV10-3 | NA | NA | CASTGTTEAFF | TGTGCCAGTACAGGGACCACTGAAGCTTTCTTT
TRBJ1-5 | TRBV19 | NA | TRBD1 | CASRDRGNQPQHF | TGTGCCAGTAGGGACAGGGGAAATCAGCCCCAGCATTTT
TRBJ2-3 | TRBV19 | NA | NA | CASSIALGDTQYF | TGTGCCAGTAGTATAGCCCTCGGAGATACGCAGTATTTT
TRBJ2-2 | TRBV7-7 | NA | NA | CASRRGLNTGELFF | TGTGCCAGCAGAAGGGGTCTTAACACCGGGGAGCTGTTTTTT
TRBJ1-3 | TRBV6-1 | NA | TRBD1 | CASSETGTGNTIYF | TGTGCCAGCAGTGAGACAGGGACTGGAAACACCATATATTTT
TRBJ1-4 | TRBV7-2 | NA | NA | CASSLGGGYQKLFF | TGTGCCAGCAGCTTAGGGGGAGGGTACCAAAAACTGTTTTTT
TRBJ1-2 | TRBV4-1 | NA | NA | CASSQGEYGYTF | TGCGCCAGCAGCCAAGGGGAGTATGGCTACACCTTC
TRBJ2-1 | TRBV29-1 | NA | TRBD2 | CSVLAGGIDEQFF | TGCAGCGTCCTAGCGGGAGGGATCGATGAGCAGTTCTTC
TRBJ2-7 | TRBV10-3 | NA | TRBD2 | CAITPGGPGYEQYF | TGTGCCATCACGCCGGGAGGGCCGGGGTACGAGCAGTACTTC
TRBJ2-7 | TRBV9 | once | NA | CASSVEGGSYEQYF | TGTGCCAGCAGCGTAGAGGGAGGCTCCTACGAGCAGTACTTC
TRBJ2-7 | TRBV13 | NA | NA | CASSFSVSSYEQYF | TGTGCCAGCAGCTTCAGCGTTAGCTCCTACGAGCAGTACTTC
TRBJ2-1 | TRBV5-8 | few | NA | CASSFRGSSYNEQFF | TGTGCCAGCAGCTTCCGGGGGAGCTCCTACAATGAGCAGTTCTTC
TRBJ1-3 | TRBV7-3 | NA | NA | CASSLPLDTTGNTIYF | TGTGCCAGCAGCTTACCCCTCGACACGACTGGAAACACCATATATTTT
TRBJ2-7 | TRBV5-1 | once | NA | CASSLAISPPYEQYF | TGCGCCAGCAGCTTGGCGATTAGCCCTCCCTACGAGCAGTACTTC
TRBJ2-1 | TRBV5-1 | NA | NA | CASSLQPTGSNEQFF | TGCGCCAGCAGCTTGCAACCGACAGGTTCTAATGAGCAGTTCTTC